The 16 T cell receptor beta chains listed next were all sequenced from one sample in a study of T-cell memory formation after mild COVID-19. MiXCR was run by TCRdb on the 5' RACE reads, yielding one entry per CDR3 protein. The table includes 300,000 to 350,000 distinct CDR3 sequences, just under 20% detected once. The specimen was PBMCs or a T cell subset sorted from them (not recorded which). Receptors were obtained from a man aged 18 to 29 who had mild COVID-19 (a few samples of this study predate the infection). Cell type and time point are not known.

The chain carries TRBV4-3 and TRBJ1-6, with no clear D. V gave up 0 bases and J gave up 7 bases, with 7 bases separating them. Germline CDR1 is LGHNA and CDR2 is YSLEER. CDR3 size: 14 residues. The CDR3 is CASSQDFGNSPLHF. CDR3 in DNA: TGCGCCAGCAGCCAAGACTTCGGGAATTCACCCCTCCACTTT.

The chain combines TRBV18 with TRBJ1-5; TRBD1 might be the D (5 bases). The V gene's germline CDR1 is KGHSH and CDR2 LQKENI. CDR3 size: 14 residues. With 5 bases removed from V and 5 bases from J, the gap between germline ends came to 13 bases. CDR3 coding DNA: TGTGCCAGCTCAGTTGACAGAACCTATCAGCCCCAGCATTTT. Protein: CASSVDRTYQPQHF.

This clonotype was detected many times. This chain connects TRBV12-3 or TRBV12-4 to TRBJ2-3, with D unresolved. The V end lost 3 bases, the J end lost 1 base, and 17 bases lay between the germline ends. CDR3 length: 17 amino acids. CDR3 coding DNA: TGTGCCAGCAGTTTTTTCCCGGTGGCAGGCGGCACAGATACGCAGTATTTT. Translation gives CASSFFPVAGGTDTQYF.

This clonotype was observed a handful of times. J is TRBJ2-3 and V is TRBV7-2; D gene ambiguous. The CDR3 consists of 13 residues. Between the trimmed V and J ends, which lost 5 bases and 6 bases, there was a span of 12 bases. Per the germline V gene, CDR1 is SGHTA and CDR2 is FQGNSA. This chain's CDR3 is CASSDLVTDTQYF. DNA of the CDR3: TGTGCCAGCAGCGATCTAGTGACTGATACGCAGTATTTT.

A few counts support this clonotype. The genes are TRBV7-6 and TRBJ1-4; D is uncertain. The CDR3 loop spans 17 amino acids. In germline, CDR1 is SGHVS, CDR2 FNYEAQ. The germline V and J ends were trimmed by 1 base and 0 bases, with 12 bases remaining between them. The CDR3 sequence is CASSLEVVESTNEKLFF. The CDR3 nucleotides read TGTGCCAGCAGCTTAGAGGTTGTAGAGTCAACTAATGAAAAACTGTTTTTT. The whole variable domain, remainder taken from reference TRBV7-6 and TRBJ1-4, is GAGVSQSPRYKVTKRGQDVALRCDPISGHVSLYWYRQALGQGPEFLTYFNYEAQQDKSGLPNDRFSAERPEGSISTLTIQRTEQRDSAMYRCASSLEVVESTNEKLFFGSGTQLSVL.

CDR3 region: CASSLAGQYNSPLHF. The CDR3 nucleotides are TGTGCCAGCAGCTTGGCGGGACAGTATAATTCACCCCTCCACTTT. The rearrangement links TRBV5-4 to TRBJ1-6, with 7 bases matching TRBD1. The V gene end was trimmed by 0 bases and the J gene end by 4 bases; junction bases not matched to a gene: 1. The CDR3 has 15 residues. Germline V gene lookup returns CDR1 SGHNT and CDR2 YYREEE (reference sequence).

This clonotype turned up a few times. This chain uses TRBV6-5 with TRBJ2-6, with D uncertain. In germline, CDR1 is MNHEY, CDR2 SVGAGI. This CDR3 contains 16 residues. V was clipped by 2 bases and J by 2 bases, with 10 bases between them. CDR3: CASSYQLRTGANVLTF. Here the CDR3 DNA reads TGTGCCAGCAGTTACCAACTCCGGACTGGGGCCAACGTCCTGACTTTC.

CDR3: CASSFRPMSSYEQYV. CDR3 nucleotides: TGTGCCAGCAGCTTCCGCCCGATGAGCTCCTACGAGCAGTACGTC. The gene calls are TRBV5-8 and TRBJ2-7; D is ambiguous. V was shortened by 2 bases and J by 0 bases, with 12 bases between the two germline ends. Germline values: CDR1 SGHTS, CDR2 YDEGEE. The CDR3 sequence is 15 residues long.

The chain employs TRBV11-2 and TRBJ1-4; 8 bases fit TRBD1. CDR3 length: 14 residues. V was clipped by 5 bases and J by 10 bases; unmatched bases: 9. Germline CDR1 reads SGHAT; CDR2 reads FQNNGV. The DNA for the CDR3 is TGTGCCAGCAGCCGGGACAGGCTATCGGTAAAACTGTTTTTT. This codes for CASSRDRLSVKLFF.

This clonotype was recorded a few times. The DNA for the CDR3 is TGCGCCAGCAGCCTAACTCTCAGGGGCTGGGACACTGAAGCTTTCTTT. The encoded protein is CASSLTLRGWDTEAFF. The chain joins TRBV4-3 to TRBJ1-1, with D perhaps matching TRBD1 (6 bases). CDR1 is LGHNA and CDR2 is YSLEER in the germline V gene. V lost 4 bases to trimming and J lost 3 bases, with 18 bases between them. The CDR3 sequence is 16 residues long.

The chain employs TRBV5-1 and TRBJ2-1; D unclear. Trimming removed 0 bases from V and 2 bases from J, with 9 bases in between. The CDR3 sequence is 15 residues long. The germline CDR1 and CDR2 sequences are SGHRS and YFSETQ. The CDR3 nucleotides read TGCGCCAGCAGCTTGGGGCACCTCACCTACAATGAGCAGTTCTTC. Protein: CASSLGHLTYNEQFF.

The V gene is TRBV25-1, the J gene TRBJ1-6, with 7 bases aligning to TRBD1. The J segment lost 7 bases and the V segment lost 3 bases, leaving 9 bases of the junction unmatched. This CDR3 spans 16 amino acids. Germline CDR1 reads MGHDK; CDR2 reads SYGVNS. The CDR3 is CASSDPAAGGNSPLHF. The CDR3 DNA follows: TGTGCCAGCAGTGACCCTGCGGCAGGGGGGAATTCACCCCTCCACTTT.

The chain recombines TRBV4-1 with TRBJ2-2; either TRBD1 or TRBD2 may supply D (5 bases each). Deletions cut 2 bases from V and 1 base from J, with 17 bases between. CDR3 length: 18 residues. Germline CDR1 reads MGHRA; CDR2 reads YSYEKL. This CDR3 reads CASSQPMNQGRNTGELFF. As DNA, the CDR3 is TGCGCCAGCAGCCAACCAATGAACCAGGGACGGAACACCGGGGAGCTGTTTTTT.

This clonotype appeared a few times. V and J are TRBV9 and TRBJ2-7, with D perhaps TRBD2 (5 bases). The CDR3 length is 13 residues. From germline, CDR1 is SGDLS and CDR2 YYNGEE. The germline V and J ends were trimmed by 0 bases and 4 bases, with 8 bases remaining between them. CDR3 residues: CASSVAGSYEQYF. The CDR3, as DNA: TGTGCCAGCAGCGTAGCGGGGTCATACGAGCAGTACTTC.

This chain's CDR3 is CATSRQLGTGGAYYGYTF. CDR3 bases: TGTGCCACCAGCAGACAGCTCGGGACAGGGGGCGCGTACTATGGCTACACCTTC. V usage is TRBV15 and J usage is TRBJ1-2; 12 bases line up with TRBD1. CDR3 length: 18 amino acids. J was trimmed by 3 bases and V by 2 bases; bases with no gene match: 10. Germline V gives CDR1 LNHNV, CDR2 YYDKDF (reference sequence).

The chain employs TRBV6-2 or TRBV6-3 and TRBJ2-6; D gene ambiguous. V dropped 6 bases and J dropped 0 bases, with 9 bases sitting between them. Germline loops: CDR1 MNHEY, CDR2 SVGEGT. This CDR3 has 15 residues. The CDR3 loop is CASRKPLSGANVLTF. In DNA, the CDR3 is TGTGCCAGCAGAAAGCCGCTCTCTGGGGCCAACGTCCTGACTTTC.